These T cell receptor beta chains were read from a single sample in a study of human T cells and chemical hapten exposure. One entry per CDR3 protein, called by TCRdb with MiXCR from the reads. Of fewer than 150,000 distinct CDR3 sequences in the sample, about 8.9% were seen once. Sequencing was done on a sample of whole blood. The receptors were sampled from a human donor in good health. Some clones in this sample may be carry-over from other donors' samples. CDR3s include the opening cysteine and the closing phenylalanine or tryptophan. D genes are given only for firm matches. Not all rows give a size; the values are once, few, many and, for expanded clones, a class.

clone_size: -; v_call: TRBV12-3/TRBV12-4; d_call: TRBD1; j_call: TRBJ1-1; cdr3_aa: CASSLPGQLNTEAFF; cdr3_nt: TGTGCCAGCAGTCTTCCGGGACAGCTGAACACTGAAGCTTTCTTT
clone_size: many; v_call: TRBV7-6; d_call: -; j_call: TRBJ1-1; cdr3_aa: CASSLRSTNTEAFF; cdr3_nt: TGTGCCAGCAGCTTACGGTCGACGAACACTGAAGCTTTCTTT
clone_size: many; v_call: TRBV20-1; d_call: TRBD1; j_call: TRBJ2-1; cdr3_aa: CSGQGGFSNEQFF; cdr3_nt: TGCAGTGGACAAGGGGGCTTCTCCAATGAGCAGTTCTTC
clone_size: -; v_call: TRBV4-2; d_call: -; j_call: TRBJ1-5; cdr3_aa: CASSGTVKHSNQPQHF; cdr3_nt: TGTGCCAGCAGTGGGACGGTCAAACATAGCAATCAGCCCCAGCATTTT
clone_size: few; v_call: TRBV20-1; d_call: -; j_call: TRBJ1-1; cdr3_aa: CSARRPRTGRSNTEAFF; cdr3_nt: TGCAGTGCCCGCCGCCCCAGAACGGGACGGTCGAACACTGAAGCTTTCTTT
clone_size: many; v_call: TRBV12-3/TRBV12-4; d_call: TRBD1; j_call: TRBJ1-5; cdr3_aa: CASSYRGNQPQHF; cdr3_nt: TGTGCCAGCAGCTACAGGGGGAATCAGCCCCAGCATTTT
clone_size: many; v_call: TRBV13; d_call: TRBD1; j_call: TRBJ2-5; cdr3_aa: CASSRRGPETQYF; cdr3_nt: TGTGCCAGCAGCCGCAGGGGGCCAGAGACCCAGTACTTC
clone_size: -; v_call: TRBV6-2/TRBV6-3; d_call: -; j_call: TRBJ2-7; cdr3_aa: CAGSGTSGEQYF; cdr3_nt: TGTGCCGGGTCGGGGACTTCAGGGGAGCAGTACTTC
clone_size: few; v_call: TRBV7-2; d_call: TRBD2; j_call: TRBJ2-7; cdr3_aa: CASSPGLAGEFKTEQYF; cdr3_nt: TGTGCCAGCAGCCCGGGACTAGCGGGAGAATTCAAAACCGAGCAGTACTTC
clone_size: many; v_call: TRBV3-1; d_call: -; j_call: TRBJ2-5; cdr3_aa: CASSRPDDSLKETQYF; cdr3_nt: TGTGCCAGCAGCCGGCCCGACGACAGTCTAAAAGAGACCCAGTACTTC
clone_size: few; v_call: TRBV2; d_call: -; j_call: TRBJ1-1; cdr3_aa: CASSEQDWNTEAFF; cdr3_nt: TGTGCCAGCAGTGAACAGGATTGGAACACTGAAGCTTTCTTT
clone_size: many; v_call: TRBV27; d_call: -; j_call: TRBJ2-5; cdr3_aa: CASSWLGQETQYF; cdr3_nt: TGTGCCAGCAGTTGGCTGGGTCAAGAGACCCAGTACTTC
clone_size: many; v_call: TRBV29-1; d_call: TRBD1; j_call: TRBJ1-1; cdr3_aa: CSVEDPDRGTEAFF; cdr3_nt: TGCAGCGTTGAAGATCCGGACAGGGGCACTGAAGCTTTCTTT
clone_size: few; v_call: TRBV6-1; d_call: -; j_call: TRBJ2-5; cdr3_aa: CASSLMTGPETQYF; cdr3_nt: TGTGCCAGCAGTCTGATGACAGGCCCAGAGACCCAGTACTTC
clone_size: many; v_call: TRBV6-2/TRBV6-3; d_call: -; j_call: TRBJ2-5; cdr3_aa: CASLPYGPGHHQETQYF; cdr3_nt: TGTGCCAGCCTGCCCTATGGCCCGGGACACCACCAAGAGACCCAGTACTTC
clone_size: -; v_call: TRBV5-1; d_call: TRBD1; j_call: TRBJ2-2; cdr3_aa: CASSSDRRYTGELFF; cdr3_nt: TGCGCCAGCAGCTCGGACAGGCGATACACCGGGGAGCTGTTTTTT
clone_size: -; v_call: TRBV3-1; d_call: TRBD1; j_call: TRBJ2-6; cdr3_aa: CASSQEQGMGSGANVLTF; cdr3_nt: TGTGCCAGCAGCCAAGAACAGGGGATGGGCTCTGGGGCCAACGTCCTGACTTTC
clone_size: many; v_call: TRBV7-9; d_call: -; j_call: TRBJ1-2; cdr3_aa: CASNPVRGRGYTF; cdr3_nt: TGTGCCAGCAACCCGGTCAGGGGCCGAGGCTACACCTTC
clone_size: -; v_call: TRBV7-2; d_call: -; j_call: TRBJ2-1; cdr3_aa: CASSLVGTALLEFF; cdr3_nt: TGTGCCAGCAGCTTAGTTGGTACCGCCCTGCTGGAGTTCTTC
clone_size: many; v_call: TRBV13; d_call: TRBD2; j_call: TRBJ2-7; cdr3_aa: CASSSGLAGSEQYF; cdr3_nt: TGTGCCAGCAGCTCCGGACTAGCGGGTAGCGAGCAGTACTTC
clone_size: many; v_call: TRBV5-5; d_call: -; j_call: TRBJ1-1; cdr3_aa: CASSLNRANTEAFF; cdr3_nt: TGTGCCAGCAGCCTTAACAGGGCGAACACTGAAGCTTTCTTT
clone_size: few; v_call: TRBV18; d_call: -; j_call: TRBJ2-3; cdr3_aa: CASSPSSDTQYF; cdr3_nt: TGTGCCAGCTCACCCTCGTCAGATACGCAGTATTTT
clone_size: few; v_call: TRBV5-4; d_call: -; j_call: TRBJ1-1; cdr3_aa: CASSLGAGEGDTEAFF; cdr3_nt: TGTGCCAGCAGCTTGGGCGCGGGAGAGGGGGACACTGAAGCTTTCTTT
clone_size: few; v_call: TRBV5-1; d_call: -; j_call: TRBJ2-6; cdr3_aa: CASSSPGRSGANVLTF; cdr3_nt: TGCGCCAGCAGCTCCCCGGGGCGCTCTGGGGCCAACGTCCTGACTTTC
clone_size: -; v_call: TRBV7-2; d_call: TRBD2; j_call: TRBJ2-7; cdr3_aa: CASSSPLIAGGNSYEQYF; cdr3_nt: TGTGCCAGCAGCTCTCCCCTCATAGCGGGGGGGAACTCCTACGAGCAGTACTTC
clone_size: -; v_call: TRBV5-1; d_call: TRBD1; j_call: TRBJ2-3; cdr3_aa: CASGTGGSTDTQYF; cdr3_nt: TGCGCCAGCGGGACAGGGGGCAGCACAGATACGCAGTATTTT
clone_size: many; v_call: TRBV6-2/TRBV6-3; d_call: -; j_call: TRBJ1-2; cdr3_aa: CASSYANYGYTF; cdr3_nt: TGTGCCAGCAGTTACGCGAACTATGGCTACACCTTC
clone_size: many; v_call: TRBV2; d_call: -; j_call: TRBJ1-1; cdr3_aa: CASNPGPSKAFF; cdr3_nt: TGTGCCAGCAACCCGGGACCGTCTAAAGCTTTCTTT
clone_size: many; v_call: TRBV12-5; d_call: TRBD1; j_call: TRBJ2-2; cdr3_aa: CASGLVLSDRVAPTGELFF; cdr3_nt: TGTGCTAGTGGTTTGGTACTTTCGGACAGGGTTGCTCCAACCGGGGAGCTGTTTTTT
clone_size: -; v_call: TRBV27; d_call: TRBD2; j_call: TRBJ2-1; cdr3_aa: CASSFRLAGGLNEQFF; cdr3_nt: TGTGCCAGCAGTTTTCGACTAGCGGGGGGTCTGAATGAGCAGTTCTTC
clone_size: many; v_call: TRBV20-1; d_call: TRBD1; j_call: TRBJ1-4; cdr3_aa: CSARGGYRGRFNEKLFF; cdr3_nt: TGCAGTGCTAGAGGGGGGTATAGGGGGCGATTTAATGAAAAACTGTTTTTT
clone_size: -; v_call: TRBV9; d_call: -; j_call: TRBJ1-6; cdr3_aa: CASSVEGGGSYNSPLHF; cdr3_nt: TGTGCCAGCAGCGTAGAAGGAGGGGGCTCCTATAATTCACCCCTCCACTTT
clone_size: -; v_call: TRBV12-3/TRBV12-4; d_call: -; j_call: TRBJ2-7; cdr3_aa: CASSSPSRGYYEQYF; cdr3_nt: TGTGCCAGCAGTTCGCCATCGAGAGGTTACTACGAGCAGTACTTC
clone_size: -; v_call: TRBV4-2; d_call: -; j_call: TRBJ2-3; cdr3_aa: CASSQDHGAPGDTQYF; cdr3_nt: TGTGCCAGCAGCCAGGACCACGGGGCCCCAGGGGATACGCAGTATTTT
clone_size: few; v_call: TRBV9; d_call: -; j_call: TRBJ2-3; cdr3_aa: CASSAITDTQYF; cdr3_nt: TGTGCCAGCAGCGCTATCACAGATACGCAGTATTTT
clone_size: -; v_call: TRBV19; d_call: -; j_call: TRBJ2-1; cdr3_aa: CGSSILSPVLRGQFF; cdr3_nt: TGTGGCAGTAGTATCTTGTCTCCTGTCTTACGGGGGCAGTTCTTC
clone_size: -; v_call: TRBV4-1; d_call: TRBD1; j_call: TRBJ2-1; cdr3_aa: CASSQTGTDSYNEQFF; cdr3_nt: TGCGCCAGCAGCCAGACCGGGACAGACTCCTACAATGAGCAGTTCTTC
clone_size: -; v_call: TRBV6-1; d_call: -; j_call: TRBJ2-2; cdr3_aa: CASKPGLLDGELFF; cdr3_nt: TGTGCCAGCAAACCAGGGCTCCTTGACGGGGAGCTGTTTTTT
clone_size: -; v_call: TRBV10-3; d_call: -; j_call: TRBJ2-7; cdr3_aa: CAISPDRSYEQYF; cdr3_nt: TGTGCCATCAGTCCCGACAGGTCCTACGAGCAGTACTTC
clone_size: -; v_call: TRBV12-5; d_call: -; j_call: TRBJ1-6; cdr3_aa: CASGNNNSPLHF; cdr3_nt: TGTGCTAGTGGGAATAATAATTCACCCCTCCACTTT
clone_size: many; v_call: TRBV6-5; d_call: -; j_call: TRBJ2-3; cdr3_aa: CASSYQGSTDTQYF; cdr3_nt: TGTGCCAGCAGTTACCAGGGGAGCACAGATACGCAGTATTTT
clone_size: few; v_call: TRBV6-1; d_call: -; j_call: TRBJ2-4; cdr3_aa: CASSDPLSWAKNIQYF; cdr3_nt: TGTGCCAGCAGTGATCCCCTTAGTTGGGCCAAAAACATTCAGTACTTC
clone_size: -; v_call: TRBV11-3; d_call: -; j_call: TRBJ2-1; cdr3_aa: CASSLLRDNEQFF; cdr3_nt: TGTGCCAGCAGCTTATTAAGGGACAATGAGCAGTTCTTC
clone_size: few; v_call: TRBV2; d_call: TRBD1; j_call: TRBJ1-1; cdr3_aa: CASSYDRGPTEAFF; cdr3_nt: TGTGCCAGCAGTTACGACAGGGGGCCCACTGAAGCTTTCTTT
clone_size: -; v_call: TRBV6-1; d_call: -; j_call: TRBJ2-4; cdr3_aa: CASSEAMERLVKNIQYF; cdr3_nt: TGTGCCAGCAGTGAAGCTATGGAGCGGTTAGTCAAAAACATTCAGTACTTC